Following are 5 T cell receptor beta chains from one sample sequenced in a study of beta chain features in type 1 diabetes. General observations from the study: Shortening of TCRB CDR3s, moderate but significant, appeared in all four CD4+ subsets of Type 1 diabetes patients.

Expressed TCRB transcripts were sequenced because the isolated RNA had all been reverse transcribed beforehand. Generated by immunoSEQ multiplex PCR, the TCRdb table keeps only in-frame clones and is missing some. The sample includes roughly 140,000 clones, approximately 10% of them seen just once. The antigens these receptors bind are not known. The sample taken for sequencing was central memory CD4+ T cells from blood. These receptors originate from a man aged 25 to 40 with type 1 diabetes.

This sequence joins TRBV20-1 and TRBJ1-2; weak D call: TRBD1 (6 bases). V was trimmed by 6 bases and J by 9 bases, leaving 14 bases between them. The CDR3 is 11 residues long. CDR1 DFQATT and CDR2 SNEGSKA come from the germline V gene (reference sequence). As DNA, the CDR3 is TGCAGTGCAGCGGGGGCAATAAGCTACACCTTC. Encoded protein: CSAAGAISYTF.

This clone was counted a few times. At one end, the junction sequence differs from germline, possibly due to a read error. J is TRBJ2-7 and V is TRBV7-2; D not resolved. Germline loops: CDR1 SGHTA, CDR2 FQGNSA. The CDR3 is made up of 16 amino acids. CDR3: CASSQDWKELAYEQYF. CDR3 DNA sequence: TGCGCCAGCAGCCAAGATTGGAAGGAGCTGGCCTACGAGCAGTACTTC.

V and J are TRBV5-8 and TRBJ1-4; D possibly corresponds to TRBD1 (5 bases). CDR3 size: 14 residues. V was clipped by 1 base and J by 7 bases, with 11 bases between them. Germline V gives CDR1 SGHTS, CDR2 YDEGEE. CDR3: CASSLSGGGEKLFF. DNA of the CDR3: TGTGCCAGCAGCTTGTCTGGGGGAGGTGAAAAACTGTTTTTT.

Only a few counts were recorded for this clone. The CDR3 spells CASKLTGGIPQETQYF. The CDR3 coding sequence is TGTGCCAGCAAACTGACAGGGGGCATTCCCCAAGAGACCCAGTACTTC. The J gene is TRBJ2-5, the V gene TRBV28; 10 nucleotides match TRBD1. Germline V gives CDR1 MDHEN, CDR2 SYDVKM. With 7 bases clipped from V and 1 base from J, the junction kept 9 bases outside the gene matches. This CDR3 has 16 amino acids.

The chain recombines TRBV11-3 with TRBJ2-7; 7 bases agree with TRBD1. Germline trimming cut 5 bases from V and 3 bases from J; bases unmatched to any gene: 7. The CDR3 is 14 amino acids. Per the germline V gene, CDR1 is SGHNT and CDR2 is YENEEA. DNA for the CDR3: TGTGCCAGCAGCATGAGGACAGGCGGCTACGAGCAGTACTTC. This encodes CASSMRTGGYEQYF.